Each of the 10 T cell receptor beta chains below was sequenced from the same sample in a study of T cells in Graves' hyperthyroidism and ophthalmopathy. The investigators amplified TCR beta CDR3 regions from RNA transcripts. The HTBI primer set was used in a first-round RT-PCR of the TCR CDR3. Each CDR3 protein gets one entry after TCRdb re-called the multiplex PCR reads with MiXCR. The sample shows roughly 420,000 distinct CDR3 sequences, approximately 15% of them seen only once. The sample consisted of blood. These receptors came from a woman between 18 and 29 years old with Graves' hyperthyroidism.

This clonotype has at least ten counts. This chain joins TRBV28 and TRBJ1-1; D is ambiguous. In germline, CDR1 is MDHEN, CDR2 SYDVKM. CDR3 length: 16 residues. Trimming removed 2 bases from V and 4 bases from J, with 17 bases in between. CDR3 nucleotides: TGTGCCAGCAGTTTAGTACTGGGGATGTTTGGCACTGAAGCTTTCTTT. Protein product: CASSLVLGMFGTEAFF.

This clonotype was counted only a few times. CDR3 sequence reads: CASSPTSGKSSYEQYF. CDR3 in DNA: TGTGCCAGCAGCCCTACAAGCGGGAAGAGCTCCTACGAGCAGTACTTC. The V gene is TRBV5-4, the J gene TRBJ2-7; 7 positions agree with TRBD2. The CDR3 has 16 amino acids. Germline V gene sequence: CDR1 SGHNT, CDR2 YYREEE (reference sequence). J gave up 0 bases and V 4 bases, and 10 bases lay outside the gene matches.

This clonotype was counted many times. The chain has TRBV7-8 and TRBJ1-5; D gene ambiguous. The CDR3 contains 17 residues. Per germline, CDR1 SGHVS and CDR2 FQNEAQ. With 4 bases removed from V and 3 bases from J, the gap between germline ends came to 19 bases. The CDR3 nucleotides read TGTGCCAGCAGCTCACTGCCGGGCAGGAATCACAATCAGCCCCAGCATTTT. Translation gives CASSSLPGRNHNQPQHF.

This clonotype showed up many times. The DNA of the CDR3 is TGTGCCAGCAGCTTAAGGCCGCCAACGGGGCCCATGAACACTGAAGCTTTCTTT. This encodes CASSLRPPTGPMNTEAFF. The chain joins TRBV7-8 to TRBJ1-1, with D perhaps matching TRBD1 (5 bases). The CDR3 totals 18 residues. V lost 2 bases to trimming and J lost 0 bases, with 19 bases between them. Germline V gene lookup returns CDR1 SGHVS and CDR2 FQNEAQ.

This clonotype appeared many times. This chain joins TRBV12-3 or TRBV12-4 and TRBJ1-4; weak D call: TRBD1 (5 bases). The CDR3 consists of 13 residues. The ends were cut back, 7 bases at V and 6 bases at J, with 12 bases in the middle. This chain's CDR3 is CASTERGDEKLFF. The CDR3 nucleotides read TGTGCCAGCACCGAGCGGGGGGATGAAAAACTGTTTTTT.

Of note for this clonotype: A much larger clone sits a single nucleotide away, making a read error possible. V is TRBV28 and J is TRBJ1-4, with TRBD1 matching over 7 bases. Germline V lookup: CDR1 MDHEN, CDR2 SYDVKM. The V and J ends lost 6 bases and 8 bases, in that order; junction bases with no gene match: 15. The CDR3 length is 16 residues. The CDR3 here is CASRPPQGLFLEKLFF. The DNA of the CDR3 is TGTGCCAGCAGGCCACCACAGGGGCTGTTTTTGGAAAAACTGTTTTTT.

This clonotype was observed many times. This chain links TRBV6-1 with TRBJ1-1, with D perhaps matching TRBD1 (6 bases). This CDR3 comprises 13 residues. The germline V gene has CDR1 MNHNS and CDR2 SASEGT. The ends were cut back, 6 bases at V and 4 bases at J, with 12 bases in the middle. CDR3 DNA: TGTGCCAGCAGATCTACAGGGTCCACTGAAGCTTTCTTT. Protein product: CASRSTGSTEAFF.

The J gene is TRBJ1-1, the V gene TRBV2; D is possibly TRBD1 (5 bases). CDR3 length equals 13 residues. Germline V gene sequence: CDR1 SNHLY, CDR2 FYNNEI. The V end was cut by 6 bases, the J end by 3 bases, with 11 bases between. CDR3 sequence: CASRWQGDTEAFF. The CDR3 coding sequence is TGTGCCAGCAGGTGGCAGGGAGACACTGAAGCTTTCTTT.

Ten or more counts support this clonotype. V usage is TRBV28 and J usage is TRBJ2-7; D possibly corresponds to TRBD1 (6 bases). CDR3 length equals 15 residues. In germline, CDR1 is MDHEN, CDR2 SYDVKM. With 2 bases removed from V and 3 bases from J, the gap between germline ends came to 14 bases. CDR3 sequence (DNA): TGTGCCAGCAGTTTAATATCCCTGGACAGCTACGAGCAGTACTTC. It is translated as CASSLISLDSYEQYF.

This clonotype was counted between two and nine times. J is TRBJ2-2 and V is TRBV19; D is uncertain. Germline lookup yields CDR1 LNHDA and CDR2 SQIVND (reference sequence). The CDR3 is 14 amino acids. The germline V and J ends were trimmed by 0 bases and 6 bases, with 8 bases remaining between them. The CDR3 DNA reads TGTGCCAGTAGTATAGAACCATGGGCCGGGGAGCTGTTTTTT. Translating gives CASSIEPWAGELFF.